This T cell receptor beta chain was documented in a study of Graves' ophthalmopathy and Graves' hyperthyroidism. General study points: Ophthalmopathy and stable hyperthyroidism were discriminated by a 13-signature model, with around 88% sensitivity and nearly 84% specificity.

CDR3 length equals 14 residues. The germline V gene encodes CDR1 SGDLS and CDR2 YYNGEE. The V and J ends lost 3 bases and 7 bases respectively, with 17 bases between them. This clonotype came up many times. Its antigen is unidentified. Amplifying from RNA transcripts, the study obtained TCR beta CDR3 regions. HTBI primers were employed in first-round RT-PCR, then a second-round multiplex PCR followed. TCRdb fed the multiplex PCR reads into MiXCR, producing one record per CDR3 protein. The repertoire holds under 200,000 distinct CDR3 sequences, with 30% to 45% as singletons. It was on clinical symptoms, serum thyroxine, TRAb, thyroid ultrasound and orbital computed tomography that diagnosis relied.

Sequencing was done on a sample of peripheral blood. The receptor was derived from a woman between 40 and 55 years old with Graves' ophthalmopathy. This chain uses TRBV9 with TRBJ2-7, with a tentative D call TRBD2 (6 bases). For the CDR3, the DNA is TGTGCCAGCAGCGGCCCGGGATCTGCGGGGGAGCAGTACTTC. Its translation: CASSGPGSAGEQYF.